This entry lists 14 T cell receptor beta chains sequenced from one sample in a study of blood T cell repertoires in COVID-19. Produced via immunoSEQ multiplex PCR; TCRdb's table is partial and in-frame only. Of about 100,000 clones in the sample, roughly 89% were seen once. Sequenced input: peripheral blood. These receptors were taken from a man in his 70s with acute or convalescent COVID-19.

The V call is TRBV28, the J call TRBJ2-1, with TRBD2 identical over 13 bases. The trim removed 6 bases at V and 6 bases at J, leaving 5 bases unmatched. Germline V gives CDR1 MDHEN, CDR2 SYDVKM. The CDR3 is 15 residues long. The DNA for the CDR3 is TGTGCCAGCAGCTATACTAGCGGGAGGGCCAATGAGCAGTTCTTC. It is translated as CASSYTSGRANEQFF. Together with reference TRBV28 and TRBJ2-1, the CDR3 gives the full variable domain: DVKVTQSSRYLVKRTGEKVFLECVQDMDHENMFWYRQDPGLGLRLIYFSYDVKMKEKGDIPEGYSVSREKKERFSLILESASTNQTSMYLCASSYTSGRANEQFFGPGTRLTVL.

The chain recombines TRBV7-3 with TRBJ2-5, with 7 bases lining up with TRBD2. Germline V gives CDR1 SGHTA, CDR2 FQGTGA. The CDR3 is 15 residues long. J lost 2 bases, V lost 1 base, and 4 bases had no gene match. The CDR3 loop is CASSLSGRVQETQYF. In DNA, the CDR3 is TGTGCCAGCAGCTTAAGCGGGAGAGTACAAGAGACCCAGTACTTC.

The rearrangement uses TRBV30 and TRBJ1-2; D perhaps matches TRBD1 (6 bases). Trimming removed 3 bases from V and 8 bases from J, with 13 bases in between. CDR1 GTSNPN and CDR2 SVGIG come from the germline V gene (reference sequence). The CDR3 runs 12 residues. The CDR3 is CAWSGQGIGYTF. The DNA for the CDR3 is TGTGCCTGGAGCGGGCAGGGGATAGGCTACACCTTC.

CDR3 in DNA: TGTGCCAGCAGCCGTACTAGCGGGATCACCTACGAGCAGTACTTC. Translating gives CASSRTSGITYEQYF. The gene calls are TRBV3-1 (or the pseudogene TRBV3-2) and TRBJ2-7, with 10 bases lining up with TRBD2. This CDR3 is 15 amino acids long. V gave up 4 bases and J gave up 2 bases; unmatched junction bases: 5. Germline lookup yields CDR1 LGHDT and CDR2 YNNKEL (reference sequence).

This chain joins TRBV27 and TRBJ1-5; possible D gene TRBD1, 5 bases. Germline V lookup: CDR1 MNHEY, CDR2 SMNVEV (reference sequence). This CDR3 is built from 14 residues. The V and J ends lost 3 bases and 2 bases respectively, with 8 bases between them. CDR3 region: CASSFTGGNQPQHF. The CDR3 nucleotides are TGTGCCAGCAGTTTTACAGGTGGCAATCAGCCCCAGCATTTT.

This clone has a single count. The chain is built from TRBV7-9 and TRBJ1-1, with 7 nucleotides matching TRBD1. The germline gives CDR1 SEHNR, CDR2 FQNEAQ (reference sequence). The CDR3 length is 14 residues. With 3 bases clipped from V and 1 base from J, the junction kept 2 bases outside the gene matches. The CDR3 reads CASSFGTANTEAFF. DNA for the CDR3: TGTGCCAGCAGCTTCGGGACAGCGAACACTGAAGCTTTCTTT.

The chain uses TRBV27 and TRBJ2-1; D may be TRBD2 (5 bases). V was clipped by 6 bases and J by 8 bases, with 20 bases between them. The germline V gene has CDR1 MNHEY and CDR2 SMNVEV (reference sequence). The CDR3 covers 15 residues. CDR3: CASRRRETSADEQFF. The CDR3 bases are TGTGCCAGCAGAAGACGGGAAACGTCGGCTGATGAGCAGTTCTTC.

The chain recombines TRBV10-3 with TRBJ2-7; 7 bases agree with TRBD1. Germline V gene sequence: CDR1 ENHRY, CDR2 SYGVKD. Trimming removed 6 bases from V and 3 bases from J; junction bases left unmatched: 8. The CDR3 sequence is 14 residues long. The CDR3 coding sequence is TGTGCCATCAGCAGACAGGGATTAGGCTACGAGCAGTACTTC. Protein sequence: CAISRQGLGYEQYF.

The CDR3 here is CASGGPRGSAEAFF. The DNA of the CDR3 is TGCGCCAGCGGGGGTCCCAGGGGCTCGGCTGAAGCTTTCTTT. The rearrangement joins TRBV5-1 to TRBJ1-1, with a weak D call TRBD1 (6 bases). Germline-derived CDR1 and CDR2 are SGHRS and YFSETQ. This CDR3 spans 14 amino acids. The V end was cut by 7 bases, the J end by 6 bases, with 19 bases between.

The chain couples TRBV13 to TRBJ2-5, with TRBD2 matching over 8 bases. The CDR3 has 14 amino acids. CDR1 PRHDT and CDR2 FYEKMQ come from the germline V gene (reference sequence). Losses at the gene ends were 3 bases for V and 6 bases for J; bases not matched to a gene: 6. The CDR3 bases are TGTGCCAGCAGCTTCCACCCGGGGGGGAAGACCCAGTACTTC. It encodes CASSFHPGGKTQYF.

The chain recombines TRBV19 with TRBJ2-6; a possible D gene is TRBD1 (5 bases). This CDR3 contains 16 residues. V lost 1 base to trimming and J lost 2 bases, with 9 bases between them. Germline V CDR1 and CDR2: LNHDA, SQIVND (reference sequence). CDR3 region: CASSIGQGTGANVLTF. In DNA, the CDR3 is TGTGCCAGTAGTATAGGGCAGGGCACTGGGGCCAACGTCCTGACTTTC.

In this sample, this clone turned up once. The genes are TRBV5-6 and TRBJ2-3; tentatively, D is TRBD2 (6 bases). The CDR3 length is 14 residues. The V end was cut by 3 bases, the J end by 4 bases, with 12 bases between. Germline V gene data show CDR1 as SGHDT and CDR2 as YYEEEE. CDR3 protein: CASSSGVVPDTQYF. The CDR3 nucleotides are TGTGCCAGCAGCTCGGGGGTTGTCCCAGATACGCAGTATTTT.

V usage is TRBV5-1 and J usage is TRBJ2-7, with 7 positions matching TRBD1. In germline, CDR1 is SGHRS, CDR2 YFSETQ. V was pared by 0 bases and J by 7 bases, with 7 bases of the junction left unmatched. The CDR3 extends over 14 amino acids. CDR3 bases: TGCGCCAGCAGCTTGGAGGGGGCCAGAAGGGAGCAGTACTTC. The encoded protein is CASSLEGARREQYF.

The V call is TRBV30, the J call TRBJ1-6; 10 nucleotides match TRBD1. V was clipped by 5 bases and J by 7 bases; unmatched bases: 8. The CDR3 is 15 amino acids. From germline, CDR1 is GTSNPN and CDR2 SVGIG (reference sequence). CDR3 sequence (DNA): TGTGCCTGGTATCCGGGACAGGGGTGGAATTCACCCCTCCACTTT. This encodes CAWYPGQGWNSPLHF. Supplemented by reference TRBV30 and TRBJ1-6, the full variable domain reads SQTIHQWPATLVQPVGSPLSLECTVEGTSNPNLYWYRQAAGRGLQLLFYSVGIGQISSEVPQNLSASRPQDRQFILSSKKLLLSDSGFYLCAWYPGQGWNSPLHFGNGTRLTVT.